The rows below give T cell receptor beta chains drawn from one sample of a study of shared clonotypes between healthy human individuals. Libraries were prepared by immunoSEQ multiplex PCR; TCRdb keeps only in-frame clonotypes and omits some of them. In the table there are around 2.5 million clones, over 85% of which are singletons. The specimen sequenced was naive CD4+ T cells from PBMCs. The source is a man aged 18-30 years in good health. Some clones in this sample may be carry-over from other donors' samples. The CDR3 runs from the conserved cysteine through the conserved F or W. A D gene is named only where the DNA matches it firmly. Not every row has a clone size; where given, it reads once, few, many or a size class.

J gene	D gene	clone size	V gene	CDR3 length	CDR3 DNA	CDR3 protein
TRBJ1-1	NA	NA	TRBV27	16	TGTGCCAGCCTTATGGTGGGGGCGGGGGCTAACACTGAAGCTTTCTTT	CASLMVGAGANTEAFF
TRBJ2-3	NA	NA	TRBV7-3	17	TGTGCCAGCAGCTTAAATTCGCCGTGGGATGGGACAGATACGCAGTATTTT	CASSLNSPWDGTDTQYF
TRBJ2-1	TRBD2	NA	TRBV10-2	16	TGCGCCAGCAGGGAGCTGAGCGGGAGGGTTGTGAGTGAGCAGTTCTTC	CASRELSGRVVSEQFF
TRBJ1-1	NA	NA	TRBV7-2	13	TGTGCCAGCAGCTCAGTAGGACGCACTGAAGCTTTCTTT	CASSSVGRTEAFF
TRBJ1-4	TRBD1	NA	TRBV6-6	14	TGTGCCAGCAGTTACAACAGGGGTAATGAAAAACTGTTTTTT	CASSYNRGNEKLFF
TRBJ2-3	NA	NA	TRBV2	12	TGTGCCAGCAGAGGGGATACAGATACGCAGTATTTT	CASRGDTDTQYF
TRBJ2-6	TRBD1	NA	TRBV28	15	TGTGCCAGCAGGCCAACGACAGGGGCGGGGTCCGTCCTGACTTTC	CASRPTTGAGSVLTF
TRBJ1-5	NA	NA	TRBV27	14	TGTGCCAGCAGTTTAAAGTCCGACCATCAGCCCCAGCATTTT	CASSLKSDHQPQHF
TRBJ2-7	NA	NA	TRBV6-5	14	TGTGCCAGCGCCACCAAAATGGGGGGCTACGAGCAGTACTTC	CASATKMGGYEQYF
TRBJ2-7	NA	NA	TRBV10-3	12	TGTGCCATCAGCCAGGACAGCAACGAGCAGTACTTC	CAISQDSNEQYF
TRBJ2-6	NA	NA	TRBV11-1	16	TGTGCCAGCAGCTTCGGCGACTTCTCTGGGGCCAACGTCCTGACTTTC	CASSFGDFSGANVLTF
TRBJ2-5	NA	NA	TRBV7-8	16	TGTGCCAGCAGCCGAACGATGGTCGCAGGGATGATGGCCCAGTACTTC	CASSRTMVAGMMAQYF
TRBJ1-1	NA	NA	TRBV15	17	TGTGCCACCAGCAGAGATCTCGGGGGGCGGTCGAACACTGAAGCTTTCTTT	CATSRDLGGRSNTEAFF
TRBJ2-3	NA	NA	TRBV7-3	15	TGTGCCAGCAGCTCATACACCTCTAGCACAGATACGCAGTATTTT	CASSSYTSSTDTQYF
TRBJ1-3	TRBD1	NA	TRBV7-2	15	TGTGCCAGCAGCTCATGGACAGGGTCTGGAAACACCATATATTTT	CASSSWTGSGNTIYF
TRBJ1-2	TRBD1	NA	TRBV6-5	15	TGTGCCAGCACCCCTTCGGACAGGGCCCTCTATGGCTACACCTTC	CASTPSDRALYGYTF
TRBJ2-3	TRBD1	NA	TRBV6-6	14	TGTGCCAGCAGTTACCCAGGACAGGAGGATACGCAGTATTTT	CASSYPGQEDTQYF
TRBJ2-7	TRBD1	NA	TRBV6-1	15	TGTGCCAGCAGTTGGGGTGCAGGGGGTACCTACGAGCAGTACTTC	CASSWGAGGTYEQYF
TRBJ1-1	NA	NA	TRBV6-6	14	TGTGCCAGCAGCCGCCCCGGGACGGAGGAAGGGGCTTTCTTT	CASSRPGTEEGAFF
TRBJ2-1	TRBD2	once	TRBV5-6	15	TGTGCCAGCAGCTTGGTATCTAGCGGCCAAGATGAGCAGTTCTTC	CASSLVSSGQDEQFF
TRBJ1-5	NA	NA	TRBV9	15	TGTGCCAGCAGCGTAGGGCCGGGGAGCAATCAGCCCCAGCATTTT	CASSVGPGSNQPQHF
TRBJ2-1	NA	once	TRBV7-9	13	TGTGCCAGCAGCCCTCCTGGGGGGAGTGAGCAGTTCTTC	CASSPPGGSEQFF
TRBJ2-7	NA	NA	TRBV7-2	13	TGTGCCAGCAGCTTTGGGAGCCGGGCCGAGCAGTACTTC	CASSFGSRAEQYF
TRBJ1-5	NA	NA	TRBV28	13	TGTGCCAGCAGTTTATTGGGGGCTCAGCCCCAGCATTTT	CASSLLGAQPQHF
TRBJ2-1	NA	NA	TRBV11-2	15	TGTGCCAGCAGGACTCGAAGGGACTCCTACAATGAGCAGTTCTTC	CASRTRRDSYNEQFF
TRBJ1-2	NA	NA	TRBV2	15	TGTGCCAGCACTTCACCGAGACAGTATTACTATGGCTACACCTTC	CASTSPRQYYYGYTF
TRBJ2-7	NA	NA	TRBV28	14	TGTGCCAGCAGTTTACAGGGTTTCTCCTACGAGCAGTACTTC	CASSLQGFSYEQYF
TRBJ2-7	NA	once	TRBV10-2	13	TGCGCCAGCAGGGGCGGGATTGCCTACGAGCAGTACTTC	CASRGGIAYEQYF
TRBJ1-1	TRBD1	NA	TRBV5-1	14	TGCGCCAGCAGCTCGGACAGGCCGAACACTGAAGCTTTCTTT	CASSSDRPNTEAFF
TRBJ2-7	TRBD1	NA	TRBV7-6	15	TGTGCCAGCAGCTTCGACAGGGCCCTATCCTACGAGCAGTACTTC	CASSFDRALSYEQYF
TRBJ2-2	NA	NA	TRBV6-6	14	TGTGCCAGCATCCCAACAGGGGGGGCCGGGGAGCTGTTTTTT	CASIPTGGAGELFF
TRBJ2-7	NA	once	TRBV5-1	12	TGCGCCAGCAGCGGGGGCTTTGGCGAGCAGTACTTC	CASSGGFGEQYF
TRBJ1-2	NA	once	TRBV6-1	14	TGTGCCAGCAGTGACGGTTGGGCGTCCTATGGCTACACCTTC	CASSDGWASYGYTF
TRBJ1-5	NA	NA	TRBV18	15	TGTGCCAGCTCACCACCGGACAGAACAAATCAGCCCCAGCATTTT	CASSPPDRTNQPQHF
TRBJ1-3	TRBD1	NA	TRBV19	14	TGTGCCAGTAAAGACAGGGGGCTTGGAAACACCATATATTTT	CASKDRGLGNTIYF
TRBJ2-1	NA	NA	TRBV5-1	13	TGCGCCAGCAGCTTGAGACCGCACAATGAGCAGTTCTTC	CASSLRPHNEQFF
TRBJ2-7	TRBD1	NA	TRBV7-3	13	TGTGCCAGCAGCCTTCGGGACAGCTACGAGCAGTACTTC	CASSLRDSYEQYF
TRBJ2-1	TRBD2	NA	TRBV5-1	13	TGCGCCAGCAGGGGACTAGCAAGCAATGAGCAGTTCTTC	CASRGLASNEQFF
TRBJ2-7	NA	NA	TRBV6-1	14	TGTGCCAGCAGTGAAGCGGGGCTTTCACTGGGGCAGTACTTC	CASSEAGLSLGQYF
TRBJ1-2	NA	NA	TRBV5-1	17	TGCGCCAGCAGCCTTCACTCTCGGGGGACCAACTTCTATGGCTACACCTTC	CASSLHSRGTNFYGYTF
TRBJ1-1	TRBD1	NA	TRBV5-1	14	TGCGCCAGCAGCCCTATTGGGGACAGCCCTGAAGCTTTCTTT	CASSPIGDSPEAFF
TRBJ1-5	NA	NA	TRBV30	13	TGTGCCTGGAGTCCAGGGGGCAATCAGCCCCAGCATTTT	CAWSPGGNQPQHF
TRBJ2-5	TRBD2	once	TRBV7-9	14	TGTGCCAGCAGCCATAGCGGGAGTTGGGGGACCCAGTACTTC	CASSHSGSWGTQYF
TRBJ2-3	NA	NA	TRBV7-2	16	TGTGCCAGCAGCTTGTTCCGCGGGTACTACACAGATACGCAGTATTTT	CASSLFRGYYTDTQYF
TRBJ2-6	NA	NA	TRBV29-1	14	TGCAGCGTTCAGTCGGGGCGAGGGGCCAACGTCCTGACTTTC	CSVQSGRGANVLTF
TRBJ2-7	TRBD1	NA	TRBV4-1	15	TGCGCCAGCAGCCAGGGACAGGCGACCCCGTACGAGCAGTACTTC	CASSQGQATPYEQYF
TRBJ2-7	NA	NA	TRBV29-1	13	TGCAGCGTTGAAGAGGACGGGGGTCTCGAGCAGTACTTC	CSVEEDGGLEQYF
TRBJ1-5	NA	few	TRBV27	12	TGTGCCAGCAGCCCTACTAATCAGCCCCAGCATTTT	CASSPTNQPQHF
TRBJ2-7	NA	NA	TRBV7-8	13	TGTGCCAGCAGCCCTGGGGCGGGTTCCGAGCAGTACTTC	CASSPGAGSEQYF
TRBJ1-2	NA	NA	TRBV7-3	13	TGTGCCAGCAGCTTGGGGCAGAACTATGGCTACACCTTC	CASSLGQNYGYTF
TRBJ2-3	NA	NA	TRBV28	15	TGTGCCAGCAATTCTCCAGGGGACAGCACAGATACGCAGTATTTT	CASNSPGDSTDTQYF
TRBJ1-4	NA	NA	TRBV5-1	15	TGCGCCAGCAGCTTGGGACAGGCCTCAAATGAAAAACTGTTTTTT	CASSLGQASNEKLFF
TRBJ1-5	NA	NA	TRBV6-1	14	TGTGCCAGCAGCCGCTCAGGGGGCAATCAGCCCCAGCATTTT	CASSRSGGNQPQHF